The clone carrying this T cell receptor beta chain was picked up many times. The target antigen is unknown. The data originate from a study of CD8 T cells in ankylosing spondylitis. With molecular barcodes, quantitative 5'-RACE was used to make the TCR beta libraries. TCRdb analysed the 5' RACE reads with MiXCR anew, one entry per CDR3 protein. The table shows 200,000 to 250,000 distinct CDR3 sequences, with around 18% occurring only once. The CDR3 is 13 residues long. Trimming stripped 5 bases from V and 2 bases from J, with 10 bases between. Study findings and constraints: Among TCR beta sequences, a motif of fewer than 10 highly homologous variants appeared characteristic of ankylosing spondylitis blood. Prior literature has documented some motif variants in synovial fluid and blood from reactive arthritis.

Sequencing was carried out using blood, either unsorted or a sorted T cell fraction (not recorded which). V usage is TRBV12-3 or TRBV12-4 and J usage is TRBJ2-7, with D possibly matching TRBD1 (7 bases). This clonotype was sampled from a male donor with ankylosing spondylitis. DNA of the CDR3: TGTGCCAGCAGTGCGGGACAGACCTACGAGCAGTACTTC. This sequence encodes CASSAGQTYEQYF.